The 9 T cell receptor beta chains below all came from one sample that was sequenced in a study of T cell responses to AZD1222 COVID-19 vaccine. The protocol was immunoSEQ multiplex PCR, while the TCRdb copy is restricted to in-frame clones and leaves out a portion. The data show 130,000 to 150,000 clones, about 90% seen once. Sequences were derived from peripheral blood, sampled on day 0 of MenACWY control vaccination. Every receptor here comes from an adult in good health.

The J gene is TRBJ1-1, the V gene TRBV6-5; D is possibly TRBD1 (5 bases). Germline CDR1 MNHEY, CDR2 SVGAGI. The CDR3 consists of 12 residues. V dropped 5 bases and J dropped 13 bases, with 17 bases sitting between them. The CDR3 DNA follows: TGTGCCAGCAGTCAGGGACCTGGGGGGGGTTTCTTT. Translating gives CASSQGPGGGFF.

This clone is a singleton in its sample. The V and J genes are TRBV11-2 and TRBJ2-6, with D unresolved. The CDR3 is 19 amino acids. Germline V gene sequence: CDR1 SGHAT, CDR2 FQNNGV. The ends were cut back, 5 bases at V and 1 base at J, with 21 bases in the middle. CDR3 protein: CASSITGHNVVSGANVLTF. CDR3 bases: TGTGCCAGCAGCATCACCGGCCACAACGTAGTATCTGGGGCCAACGTCCTGACTTTC. Full variable domain (rest looked up from reference TRBV11-2 and TRBJ2-6): EAGVAQSPRYKIIEKRQSVAFWCNPISGHATLYWYQQILGQGPKLLIQFQNNGVVDDSQLPKDRFSAERLKGVDSTLKIQPAKLEDSAVYLCASSITGHNVVSGANVLTFGAGSRLTVL.

This sequence joins TRBV5-4 and TRBJ1-4; possible D gene TRBD1, 6 bases. The germline CDR1 and CDR2 sequences are SGHNT and YYREEE (reference sequence). V dropped 4 bases and J dropped 5 bases, with 12 bases sitting between them. This CDR3 contains 14 residues. The CDR3 loop is CASSEQGRNEKLFF. CDR3 coding DNA: TGTGCCAGCAGCGAACAGGGACGGAATGAAAAACTGTTTTTT.

This CDR3 is CASSYSLGPPDTQYF. Here the CDR3 DNA reads TGTGCCAGCAGTTACTCGTTAGGCCCGCCAGATACGCAGTATTTT. V and J are TRBV6-5 and TRBJ2-3; D is undetermined. Germline V gene lookup returns CDR1 MNHEY and CDR2 SVGAGI. The V end lost 0 bases, the J end lost 4 bases, and 11 bases lay between the germline ends. The CDR3 spans 15 residues.

V gene TRBV6-1 combines with J gene TRBJ1-2, with 8 nucleotides matching TRBD1. The CDR3 covers 15 residues. With V trimmed by 0 bases and J by 6 bases, 6 bases remained unmatched. CDR1 and CDR2 from the germline V gene are MNHNS and SASEGT. The CDR3 protein is CASSEAPGQVNGYTF. CDR3 nucleotide sequence: TGTGCCAGCAGTGAAGCCCCGGGACAGGTCAATGGCTACACCTTC.

This clone was detected only a few times. V and J are TRBV5-5 and TRBJ1-5; 9 nucleotides line up with TRBD1. Per the germline V gene, CDR1 is SGHKS and CDR2 is YYEKEE (reference sequence). Germline trimming cut 3 bases from V and 7 bases from J; bases unmatched to any gene: 5. The CDR3 consists of 14 residues. The CDR3 spells CASSWGTGSQPQHF. CDR3 nucleotide sequence: TGTGCCAGCAGCTGGGGGACAGGGAGCCAGCCCCAGCATTTT.

This sequence joins TRBV6-5 and TRBJ1-6, with D unclear. CDR1 and CDR2 (germline): MNHEY, SVGAGI. The CDR3 totals 12 residues. Trimming took off 3 bases at V and 7 bases at J, with 4 bases between the two ends. The CDR3 DNA reads as TGTGCCAGCAGTTATGCGAATTCACCCCTCCACTTT. Translated, it gives CASSYANSPLHF.

This chain connects TRBV2 to TRBJ1-6, with a possible D match to TRBD1 (6 bases). This CDR3 is built from 15 residues. V lost 6 bases and J lost 10, with 19 bases in between. The germline V gene has CDR1 SNHLY and CDR2 FYNNEI. The CDR3 bases are TGTGCCAGCAGAACTCCGACAGGATCCGGATCACCCCTCCACTTT. Protein sequence: CASRTPTGSGSPLHF.

The rearrangement links TRBV19 to TRBJ1-4; D gene ambiguous. Per germline, CDR1 LNHDA and CDR2 SQIVND (reference sequence). V was pared by 0 bases and J by 0 bases, with 5 bases between. The CDR3 contains 15 residues. As DNA, the CDR3 is TGTGCCAGTAGTATAGAGGGCACAACTAATGAAAAACTGTTTTTT. Residues: CASSIEGTTNEKLFF.